These T cell receptor beta chains were read from a single sample in a study of blood T cell repertoires in COVID-19. The repertoire was sequenced with immunoSEQ multiplex PCR; TCRdb's copy has only in-frame clones and lacks some. The data show approximately 38,000 clones, with around 90% seen just once and roughly 7.1% held by the top ten. Material for sequencing was peripheral blood. These receptors were obtained from a human donor in a cohort sampled during active COVID-19. Each CDR3 is given with its conserved first and last residue. A D gene is named only where the DNA matches it firmly. A clone size is listed for some rows: how often the clone was seen (once, few, many), or a class if it is expanded.

V gene,D gene,clone size,J gene,CDR3 DNA,CDR3 protein
TRBV6-5,TRBD1,.,TRBJ2-7,TGTGCCAGCAGCTCTCCGGGACAGACCTACGAGCAGTACTTC,CASSSPGQTYEQYF
TRBV5-8,.,.,TRBJ1-2,TGTGCCAGCAGCTTGAGGCCGAGCGGCTATGGCTACACCTTC,CASSLRPSGYGYTF
TRBV7-9,.,.,TRBJ2-2,TGTGCCAGCACCTCCCCATTGGGCCTGGGCGGGGAGCTGTTTTTT,CASTSPLGLGGELFF
TRBV9,TRBD2,.,TRBJ2-3,TGTGCCAGCAGCTCACTAGCGGGATACGATACAGATACGCAGTATTTT,CASSSLAGYDTDTQYF
TRBV6-1,.,.,TRBJ2-6,TGTGCCAGCAGTGATCACCGGGACACTTGGGCTGGGGCCAACGTCCTGACTTTC,CASSDHRDTWAGANVLTF
TRBV2,TRBD1,.,TRBJ1-2,TGTGCCAGCGGACGGGACAGGGGCGGCTATGGCTACACCTTC,CASGRDRGGYGYTF
TRBV9,TRBD1,.,TRBJ1-1,TGTGCCAGCAGCGTAGTCTCAGGGGGGAACACTGAAGCTTTCTTT,CASSVVSGGNTEAFF
TRBV3-1/TRBV3-2,.,.,TRBJ1-1,TGTGCCAGCAGTCGCATGGGGCACCCGAACACTGAAGCTTTCTTT,CASSRMGHPNTEAFF
TRBV28,.,.,TRBJ2-3,TGTGCCAGCAGTATAGGGACAACCTCGGCACAGCAGTATTTT,CASSIGTTSAQQYF
TRBV5-1,.,.,TRBJ1-1,TGCGCCAGCAAGTCAACTATGAACACTGAAGCTTTCTTT,CASKSTMNTEAFF
TRBV19,TRBD1,.,TRBJ1-1,TGTGCCAGTAGTCCCAGGACAGGTTTAACCCCTGAAGCTTTCTTT,CASSPRTGLTPEAFF
TRBV19,.,few,TRBJ2-1,TGTGCCAGTAGTCTCCGAGGGAGGGGGGCGGTATACAATGAGCAGTTCTTC,CASSLRGRGAVYNEQFF
TRBV2,TRBD1,.,TRBJ2-1,TGTGCCAGCAGTGTGACGTCTGGGACAGGTCGAGTGCAGTTCTTC,CASSVTSGTGRVQFF
TRBV19,.,.,TRBJ2-7,TGTGCCAGTAGTATCCCGGGTCTCTCCTACGAGCAGTACTTC,CASSIPGLSYEQYF
TRBV6-2/TRBV6-3,.,.,TRBJ2-1,TGTGCCAGCAGTAAGGGGTGGGTAAGCAATGAGCAGTTCTTC,CASSKGWVSNEQFF
TRBV5-1,.,few,TRBJ2-7,TGCGCCAGCAGCTTCGGACAGTCGGGCGAGCAGTACTTC,CASSFGQSGEQYF
TRBV3-1/TRBV3-2,TRBD2,once,TRBJ2-7,TGTGCCAGCAGCCAAGATTGGGGACTAGCGGGGAACGAGCAGTACTTC,CASSQDWGLAGNEQYF
TRBV30,TRBD1,.,TRBJ1-5,TGTGCCTGGAAGGGACAGTATAGCAATCAGCCCCAGCATTTT,CAWKGQYSNQPQHF
TRBV3-1/TRBV3-2,.,.,TRBJ1-2,TGTGCCAGCAGCCAAGTTGGGGACACCTATGGCTACACCTTC,CASSQVGDTYGYTF
TRBV6-2/TRBV6-3,.,.,TRBJ2-3,TGTGCCAGCAGTTTGGAGGGTACCACAGATACGCAGTATTTT,CASSLEGTTDTQYF